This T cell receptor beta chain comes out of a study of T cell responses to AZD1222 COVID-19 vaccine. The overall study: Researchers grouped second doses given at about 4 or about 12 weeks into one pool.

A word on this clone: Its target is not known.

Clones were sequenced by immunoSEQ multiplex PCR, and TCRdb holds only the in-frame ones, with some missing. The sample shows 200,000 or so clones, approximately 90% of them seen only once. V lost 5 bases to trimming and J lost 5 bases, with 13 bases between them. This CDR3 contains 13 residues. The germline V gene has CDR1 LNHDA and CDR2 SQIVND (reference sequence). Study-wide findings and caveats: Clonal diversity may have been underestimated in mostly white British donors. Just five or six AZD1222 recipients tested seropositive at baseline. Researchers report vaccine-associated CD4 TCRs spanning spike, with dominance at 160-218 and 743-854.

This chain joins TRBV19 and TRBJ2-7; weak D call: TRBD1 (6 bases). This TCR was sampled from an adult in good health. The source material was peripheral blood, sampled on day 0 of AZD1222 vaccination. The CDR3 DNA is TGTGCCAGTAGTTTCCTACAGGGAAACGAGCAGTACTTC. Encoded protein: CASSFLQGNEQYF. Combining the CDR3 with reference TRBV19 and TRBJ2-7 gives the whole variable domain DGGITQSPKYLFRKEGQNVTLSCEQNLNHDAMYWYRQDPGQGLRLIYYSQIVNDFQKGDIAEGYSVSREKKESFPLTVTSAQKNPTAFYLCASSFLQGNEQYFGPGTRLTVT.